The 21 T cell receptor beta chains below all came from one sample that was sequenced in a study of type 1 regulatory T cells. These receptors are not linked to any known antigen. General observations from the study: Compared with non-Tr1 cells, Tr1 cells showed a narrower TCR repertoire.

TCRdb itself ran the reads through MiXCR, one entry per CDR3 protein. The table has around 64,000 distinct CDR3 sequences, less than 25% seen once. Sequenced sample: cultured type 1 regulatory T (Tr1) cells, either the whole culture or a sorted fraction (not recorded which). These receptors came from a human donor in good health.

On this clonotype itself: One end of the junction fails to match germline, which may point to a read error. V and J are TRBV7-8 and TRBJ2-2; D is perhaps TRBD1 (6 bases). The V gene's germline CDR1 is SGHVS and CDR2 FQNEAQ. The CDR3 totals 15 residues. CDR3 coding DNA: TGTGCCAGCAGCTTAAGGACAGCGATTACCGGGGAGCCGTTTTTT. Translated: CASSLRTAITGEPFF.

V and J are TRBV20-1 and TRBJ2-7; 8 nucleotides agree with TRBD2. The V segment lost 2 bases and the J segment 4 bases; nucleotides outside the gene matches: 13. Germline CDR1 DFQATT, CDR2 SNEGSKA (reference sequence). CDR3 size: 16 residues. The CDR3 DNA reads as TGCAGTGCTAGATCGCCCCGGGGGGGAGGCCGATACGAGCAGTACTTC. Its translation is CSARSPRGGGRYEQYF.

In the case of this clonotype: A junction boundary mismatches the germline segment, possibly from a read error. The rearrangement uses TRBV7-2 and TRBJ2-2; 8 nucleotides align to TRBD1. In germline, CDR1 is SGHTA, CDR2 FQGNSA. This CDR3 is 15 amino acids long. The CDR3 sequence: CVSTPGQVNTGELFF. The CDR3 DNA reads TGTGTCAGCACCCCGGGACAGGTGAACACCGGGGAGCTGTTTTTT.

This chain connects TRBV30 to TRBJ1-1; 10 bases align to TRBD1. Germline V lookup: CDR1 GTSNPN, CDR2 SVGIG (reference sequence). This CDR3 has 17 amino acids. V lost 8 bases, J lost 1 base, and 16 bases stayed unmatched. The CDR3 DNA reads as TGTGCCGGAACGAGTGACAGGGGGCTTTCGTGGAACACTGAAGCTTTCTTT. Protein sequence: CAGTSDRGLSWNTEAFF.

V is TRBV5-1 and J is TRBJ2-2; 9 bases are a match to TRBD1. The V gene end was trimmed by 4 bases and the J gene end by 3 bases; junction bases not matched to a gene: 7. CDR1 is SGHRS, CDR2 YFSETQ, per germline. CDR3 length: 16 amino acids. The CDR3 sequence is CASSETGGADTGELFF. As DNA, the CDR3 is TGCGCCAGCAGCGAAACAGGGGGCGCAGACACCGGGGAGCTGTTTTTT.

This clonotype turned up a few times. The CDR3 sequence: CASNSGTETQYF. The CDR3 DNA follows: TGTGCCAGCAATAGCGGGACAGAGACCCAGTACTTC. The chain couples TRBV7-9 to TRBJ2-5, with TRBD2 identical over 8 bases. Trimming at V came to 7 bases and at J to 4 bases, leaving 2 bases not matched to a gene. The germline gives CDR1 SEHNR, CDR2 FQNEAQ (reference sequence). The CDR3 extends over 12 amino acids.

The sample holds one count of this clonotype. This chain joins TRBV5-1 and TRBJ1-2; D possibly corresponds to TRBD1 (6 bases). The CDR3 sequence is 15 residues long. Germline V gene data show CDR1 as SGHRS and CDR2 as YFSETQ. Trimming removed 1 base from V and 4 bases from J, with 14 bases in between. CDR3 bases: TGCGCCAGCAGCTTGAGGGCAGGGGATGGCTATGGCTACACCTTC. Translation: CASSLRAGDGYGYTF.

This rearrangement joins TRBV10-3 to TRBJ2-7; 9 bases fit TRBD1. The germline V gene encodes CDR1 ENHRY and CDR2 SYGVKD. This CDR3 has 14 amino acids. V was pared by 6 bases and J by 5 bases, with 8 bases of the junction left unmatched. In DNA form, the CDR3 reads TGTGCCATCAGGGGACAGGGTGGGCTGGACGAGCAGTACTTC. It yields the protein CAIRGQGGLDEQYF.

The chain links TRBV12-3 or TRBV12-4 to TRBJ2-7; 8 bases are a match to TRBD2. CDR3 length: 14 amino acids. J lost 2 bases, V lost 8 bases, and 8 bases had no gene match. CDR3 loop: CASQRLAGPYEQYF. The CDR3 DNA follows: TGTGCCAGCCAGAGATTAGCGGGACCCTACGAGCAGTACTTC.

The J gene is TRBJ2-1, the V gene TRBV7-2, with 12 bases that match TRBD2. The V and J ends lost 3 bases and 11 bases, in that order; junction bases with no gene match: 11. Germline CDR1 is SGHTA and CDR2 is FQGNSA. This CDR3 has 16 amino acids. Here the CDR3 reads CASSLMVTSGGGKQFF. CDR3 nucleotide sequence: TGTGCCAGCAGCTTGATGGTGACTAGCGGGGGTGGTAAGCAGTTCTTC. Combining the CDR3 with reference TRBV7-2 and TRBJ2-1 gives the whole variable domain GAGVSQSPSNKVTEKGKDVELRCDPISGHTALYWYRQSLGQGLEFLIYFQGNSAPDKSGLPSDRFSAERTGGSVSTLTIQRTQQEDSAVYLCASSLMVTSGGGKQFFGPGTRLTVL.

There are a few counts of this clonotype. This chain joins TRBV20-1 and TRBJ1-4, with D unclear. Germline V CDR1 and CDR2: DFQATT, SNEGSKA (reference sequence). The CDR3 contains 11 residues. Trimming cost V 6 bases and J 8 bases, with 10 bases left between them. The CDR3 DNA follows: TGCAGTGCAAGCCGTGGCGAAAAACTGTTTTTT. Protein product: CSASRGEKLFF.

The V and J genes are TRBV7-2 and TRBJ2-7, with no clear D. Germline V lookup: CDR1 SGHTA, CDR2 FQGNSA. V lost 5 bases to trimming and J lost 3 bases, with 8 bases between them. This CDR3 contains 12 residues. CDR3 in DNA: TGTGCCAGCAGCGAAGACAACTACGAGCAGTACTTC. Its protein is CASSEDNYEQYF.

This clonotype has only a few counts. The CDR3 DNA sequence: TGTGCCAGCAGCGAAGTTACGGGACACACAGATACGCAGTATTTT. It specifies CASSEVTGHTDTQYF. V gene TRBV5-5 combines with J gene TRBJ2-3, with D maybe TRBD1 (6 bases). The V end lost 4 bases, the J end lost 2 bases, and 14 bases lay between the germline ends. The CDR3 spans 15 residues. The germline gives CDR1 SGHKS, CDR2 YYEKEE (reference sequence).

This clonotype was seen a handful of times. This chain joins TRBV20-1 and TRBJ2-1; D is perhaps TRBD1 (6 bases). V was cut by 6 bases and J by 9 bases, with 18 bases left in between. The CDR3 sequence is 13 residues long. Germline loops: CDR1 DFQATT, CDR2 SNEGSKA (reference sequence). CDR3 sequence (DNA): TGCAGTGCCTCCGGGACGGGACAAGGTGAGCAGTTCTTC. Encoded protein: CSASGTGQGEQFF.

This clonotype has a handful of counts. J is TRBJ1-1 and V is TRBV5-1, with 8 bases aligning to TRBD1. V lost 1 base, J lost 4 bases, and 9 bases stayed unmatched. This CDR3 spans 16 amino acids. Looked up from germline, CDR1 is SGHRS and CDR2 is YFSETQ. In DNA form, the CDR3 reads TGCGCCAGCAGCTTGCCCCTCCCCGGGACAGGCACTGAAGCTTTCTTT. It specifies CASSLPLPGTGTEAFF.

This clonotype has just a few counts. The chain recombines TRBV27 with TRBJ1-4, with D maybe TRBD1 (5 bases). The germline gives CDR1 MNHEY, CDR2 SMNVEV (reference sequence). The V and J ends lost 0 bases and 3 bases respectively, with 8 bases between them. There are 15 residues in the CDR3. CDR3 DNA: TGTGCCAGCAGTTTATCGGGGGGGTCTAATGAAAAACTGTTTTTT. Translated, it gives CASSLSGGSNEKLFF.

This clonotype came up a few times. This chain joins TRBV12-3 or TRBV12-4 and TRBJ2-2, with TRBD2 matching over 10 bases. V lost 5 bases, J lost 8 bases, and 8 bases stayed unmatched. The CDR3 runs 15 residues. In DNA, the CDR3 is TGTGCCAGCAGTCGAGCTAGCGGGAGTAGAGGGGAGCTGTTTTTT. It is translated as CASSRASGSRGELFF.

The chain joins TRBV20-1 to TRBJ2-7; no definite D call. Per germline, CDR1 DFQATT and CDR2 SNEGSKA (reference sequence). V lost 1 base to trimming and J lost 7 bases, with 11 bases between them. The CDR3 contains 12 residues. The CDR3 spells CSARGDLREQYF. The CDR3 DNA follows: TGCAGTGCTAGAGGCGACCTGAGGGAGCAGTACTTC.

A few counts support this clonotype. The chain is built from TRBV27 and TRBJ2-5, with 7 bases lining up with TRBD1. This CDR3 region has 13 residues. CDR1 and CDR2 (germline): MNHEY, SMNVEV (reference sequence). After removal of 4 bases from V and 5 bases from J, the junction contained 4 bases not matched to a gene. CDR3: CASSSYRGETQYF. DNA of the CDR3: TGTGCCAGCAGTTCGTACAGGGGCGAGACCCAGTACTTC.

Ten or more counts support this clonotype. This sequence joins TRBV12-3 or TRBV12-4 and TRBJ1-1; D is perhaps TRBD1 (6 bases). Trimming pared 8 bases from V and 0 bases from J, leaving 16 bases between. This CDR3 is built from 15 residues. CDR3 loop: CASLKHRDLNTEAFF. The DNA of the CDR3 is TGTGCCAGCCTTAAACACAGGGATCTGAACACTGAAGCTTTCTTT.

The chain links TRBV20-1 to TRBJ2-3; no firm D call. Germline CDR1 reads DFQATT; CDR2 reads SNEGSKA (reference sequence). V gave up 1 base and J gave up 7 bases, with 12 bases separating them. The CDR3 is 13 residues long. CDR3 nucleotides: TGCAGTGCTAGAGGGGCCATTCAAAATACGCAGTATTTT. The encoded protein is CSARGAIQNTQYF.